This T cell receptor beta chain was recorded in a study of control samples from healthy donors and cancer patients. Sequenced by immunoSEQ multiplex PCR; TCRdb stores in-frame clones only, minus some. The table records tens of thousands of clones, around 91% of them present only once. V was pared by 4 bases and J by 1 base, with 8 bases between. The germline V gene encodes CDR1 SGHAT and CDR2 FQNNGV. CDR3 length: 13 amino acids. Sequenced input: blood. The receptor was isolated from a man aged 25-45 years in good health. The chain links TRBV11-2 to TRBJ2-7; D remains unclear. This chain's CDR3 is CASSSRASYEQYF. Written as DNA, the CDR3 is TGTGCCAGCAGCTCTAGGGCGTCCTACGAGCAGTACTTC.